This TCR beta chain was observed in a study of CD8+CD57+ T cells in acquired aplastic anemia. At the level of the study: CD4+ and CD8+ cells, once sorted, gave DNA averaging roughly 3 ug.

Profiles of TCR beta VDJ and CDR3 were generated from a genomic DNA template. TCRdb processed the reads anew with MiXCR; each CDR3 protein has one entry. The table lists 190,000 or so distinct CDR3 sequences, 48% of them singletons, with around 2% in the top ten. This clonotype was seen a few times. Antigen unknown. In germline, CDR1 is ENHRY, CDR2 SYGVKD. CDR3 length equals 11 residues. Between the trimmed V and J ends, which lost 10 bases and 4 bases, there was a span of 10 bases. Patients chosen for sequencing had shown CD8+CD57+ cell expansion by flow cytometry. In all patients, the disease was severe acquired aplastic anemia. Blood came from patients not yet given any therapy. General observations from the study: Overlapping CD8+ CDR3 repertoires of patients and controls contained twenty-nine shared sequences.

Specimen: sorted CD4+, CD8+, or CD8+CD57+ T cells (not recorded which) from PBMCs. The clonotype originates from a human donor with aplastic anemia. The rearrangement joins TRBV10-3 to TRBJ1-2; D unresolved. The CDR3 DNA is TGTGCCAGCAGCTCAGTCTATGGCTACACCTTC. It specifies CASSSVYGYTF.